One sample yielded the 27 T cell receptor beta chains listed below, sequenced in a study of control samples from healthy donors and cancer patients. Data came from immunoSEQ multiplex PCR; TCRdb stores just in-frame clones and leaves some out. The data show 150,000 to 200,000 clones, roughly 94% seen once. The sample was PBMCs. These receptors were taken from a man aged 55 to 70 with colorectal cancer.

The rearrangement uses TRBV4-3 and TRBJ2-7, with 10 bases that match TRBD1. CDR1 is LGHNA and CDR2 is YSLEER in the germline V gene. The V and J ends lost 4 bases and 2 bases, in that order; junction bases with no gene match: 5. The CDR3 is 15 residues long. CDR3 loop: CASSLSGQGAYEQYF. The CDR3 DNA reads TGCGCCAGCAGCCTCTCCGGACAGGGGGCCTACGAGCAGTACTTC.

The chain employs TRBV19 and TRBJ2-5; possible D gene TRBD2, 5 bases. Trimming stripped 4 bases from V and 3 bases from J, with 9 bases between. Looked up from germline, CDR1 is LNHDA and CDR2 is SQIVND (reference sequence). The CDR3 covers 13 residues. The CDR3, as DNA: TGTGCCAGTAGTACCGGGCGGGAAGAGACCCAGTACTTC. Its translation: CASSTGREETQYF.

This chain uses TRBV4-1 with TRBJ1-2; D may be TRBD1 (6 bases). Germline loops: CDR1 MGHRA, CDR2 YSYEKL. The CDR3 is 15 amino acids. Trimming took off 2 bases at V and 1 base at J, with 11 bases between the two ends. The CDR3 sequence: CASSQTGTSNYGYTF. CDR3 coding DNA: TGCGCCAGCAGCCAAACCGGGACAAGTAACTATGGCTACACCTTC.

The chain recombines TRBV5-1 with TRBJ1-4; unclear D gene. The CDR3 runs to 15 residues. The V gene lost 0 bases and the J gene lost 3 bases, with 9 bases spanning the gap. The V gene's germline CDR1 is SGHRS and CDR2 YFSETQ. This CDR3 reads CASSLAVQANEKLFF. In DNA form, the CDR3 reads TGCGCCAGCAGCTTGGCCGTCCAGGCTAATGAAAAACTGTTTTTT.

The chain couples TRBV5-1 to TRBJ1-6; the D gene is possibly TRBD1 (5 bases). Trimming shortened V by 5 bases and J by 10 bases, and 10 bases separated the two germline ends. Germline V gives CDR1 SGHRS, CDR2 YFSETQ. The CDR3 length is 12 residues. The CDR3 DNA follows: TGCGCCAGCAGAGGGACTGACTCACCCCTCCACTTT. As protein: CASRGTDSPLHF. The variable domain in full, completed from reference TRBV5-1 and TRBJ1-6, reads KAGVTQTPRYLIKTRGQQVTLSCSPISGHRSVSWYQQTPGQGLQFLFEYFSETQRNKGNFPGRFSGRQFSNSRSEMNVSTLELGDSALYLCASRGTDSPLHFGNGTRLTVT.

The chain combines TRBV3-1 (or the pseudogene TRBV3-2) with TRBJ2-3; 8 positions match TRBD2. The CDR3 length is 16 residues. V lost 4 bases to trimming and J lost 3 bases; unmatched junction nucleotides: 9. In germline, CDR1 is LGHDT, CDR2 YNNKEL (reference sequence). The CDR3 bases are TGTGCCAGCAGCCTTTATAGTAGCGGGGTGACAGATACGCAGTATTTT. Its protein is CASSLYSSGVTDTQYF.

This chain joins TRBV30 and TRBJ1-3; D uncertain. The germline V and J ends were trimmed by 2 bases and 2 bases, with 10 bases remaining between them. Germline CDR1 reads GTSNPN; CDR2 reads SVGIG (reference sequence). The CDR3 has 14 amino acids. The CDR3 DNA sequence: TGTGCCTGGAGTAATGAAAGGACTGGAAACACCATATATTTT. Its protein product is CAWSNERTGNTIYF.

The genes are TRBV6-5 and TRBJ2-7; TRBD2 aligns across 7 bases. CDR1 and CDR2 from the germline V gene are MNHEY and SVGAGI. The V gene end was trimmed by 8 bases and the J gene end by 2 bases; junction bases not matched to a gene: 6. The CDR3 spans 13 residues. The CDR3 region is CASSSGGPYEQYF. The CDR3 bases are TGTGCCAGCTCGTCGGGGGGACCCTACGAGCAGTACTTC.

CDR3 DNA sequence: TGTGCCAGCTCACCAGCGACAGGGGCGCAGGAAGCTTTCTTT. Its protein product is CASSPATGAQEAFF. The J gene is TRBJ1-1, the V gene TRBV18; the match to TRBD1 covers 8 bases. The CDR3 is made up of 14 amino acids. CDR1 is KGHSH, CDR2 LQKENI, per germline. J gave up 8 bases and V 2 bases, and 7 bases lay outside the gene matches.

The CDR3 spells CASSPPGTVAYNEQFF. CDR3 nucleotides: TGTGCCAGCTCACCACCGGGGACGGTGGCCTACAATGAGCAGTTCTTC. The chain recombines TRBV18 with TRBJ2-1; D is possibly TRBD1 or TRBD2 (5 bases each). Trimming left V 0 bases short and J 2 bases short, with 11 bases between. The length of the CDR3 is 16 residues. Looked up from germline, CDR1 is KGHSH and CDR2 is LQKENI.

The rearrangement links TRBV6-6 to TRBJ1-1, with a possible D match to TRBD1 (6 bases). Germline-derived CDR1 and CDR2 are MNHNY and SVGAGI (reference sequence). Trimming took 0 bases from V and 0 from J, leaving 11 bases between them. This CDR3 is built from 16 residues. The CDR3 DNA sequence: TGTGCCAGCAGTTACTCGAATGGGGACATGAACACTGAAGCTTTCTTT. This sequence encodes CASSYSNGDMNTEAFF.

V usage is TRBV4-2 and J usage is TRBJ1-1, with a possible D match to TRBD1 (6 bases). V dropped 4 bases and J dropped 0 bases, with 9 bases sitting between them. The germline CDR1 and CDR2 sequences are LGHNA and YNFKEQ. The CDR3 covers 14 residues. Here the CDR3 reads CASSLGTLNTEAFF. DNA of the CDR3: TGTGCCAGCAGCCTAGGGACACTGAACACTGAAGCTTTCTTT.

In this sample, this clone turned up once. The V and J genes are TRBV6-2 or TRBV6-3 and TRBJ2-7; 10 nucleotides agree with TRBD1. CDR1 MNHEY and CDR2 SVGEGT come from the germline V gene. The CDR3 totals 12 residues. With 4 bases clipped from V and 6 bases from J, the junction kept 0 bases outside the gene matches. This chain's CDR3 is CASSWDRGEQYF. The CDR3 DNA sequence: TGTGCCAGCAGTTGGGACAGGGGCGAGCAGTACTTC.

The chain has TRBV10-2 and TRBJ1-2, with a possible D match to TRBD1 (5 bases). V lost 3 bases, J lost 4 bases, and 12 bases lay in between. The length of the CDR3 is 14 residues. The germline V gene has CDR1 WSHSY and CDR2 SAAADI. The CDR3 loop is CASSDLRDFYGYTF. DNA of the CDR3: TGCGCCAGCAGTGACCTAAGGGACTTCTATGGCTACACCTTC.

The rearrangement joins TRBV18 to TRBJ1-1, with 7 bases fitting TRBD1. The CDR3 loop spans 14 amino acids. Germline V gives CDR1 KGHSH, CDR2 LQKENI. Germline trimming cut 6 bases from V and 5 bases from J; bases unmatched to any gene: 9. The chain's CDR3 is CASSSTGTGTEAFF. Here the CDR3 DNA reads TGTGCCAGCTCTTCGACAGGGACGGGGACTGAAGCTTTCTTT.

The chain joins TRBV11-2 to TRBJ1-1; TRBD1 matches at 7 bases. Trimming cost V 3 bases and J 0 bases; bases outside gene matches: 7. CDR3 length: 16 amino acids. CDR1 and CDR2 from the germline V gene are SGHAT and FQNNGV. Here the CDR3 reads CASSFGATGMNTEAFF. The CDR3 DNA follows: TGTGCCAGCAGCTTTGGTGCGACAGGGATGAACACTGAAGCTTTCTTT.

The chain carries TRBV4-1 and TRBJ2-2; TRBD2 might be the D (5 bases). The CDR3 loop spans 15 amino acids. Trimming shortened V by 2 bases and J by 8 bases, and 15 bases separated the two germline ends. Germline CDR1 MGHRA, CDR2 YSYEKL. CDR3 residues: CASSQLETTAGELFF. The CDR3 DNA is TGCGCCAGCAGCCAACTAGAGACTACTGCTGGGGAGCTGTTTTTT.

This chain joins TRBV28 and TRBJ2-3; 7 nucleotides line up with TRBD2. CDR1 is MDHEN and CDR2 is SYDVKM in the germline V gene. The length of the CDR3 is 15 residues. After removal of 7 bases from V and 2 bases from J, the junction contained 9 bases not matched to a gene. Here the CDR3 reads CASTPAAGVTDTQYF. CDR3 nucleotides: TGTGCCAGCACCCCCGCTGCGGGGGTCACAGATACGCAGTATTTT.

This chain connects TRBV5-4 to TRBJ2-5, with D uncertain. Germline CDR1 reads SGHNT; CDR2 reads YYREEE (reference sequence). There are 15 residues in the CDR3. V was cut by 0 bases and J by 1 base, with 10 bases left in between. CDR3 coding DNA: TGTGCCAGCAGCTTGGAGGCAGGCCTCCAAGAGACCCAGTACTTC. Amino acids: CASSLEAGLQETQYF.

This clone was observed a handful of times. V usage is TRBV7-2 and J usage is TRBJ1-1, with 10 bases lining up with TRBD1. Germline assignment: CDR1 SGHTA and CDR2 FQGNSA. V lost 0 bases, J lost 4 bases, and 5 bases stayed unmatched. The length of the CDR3 is 16 residues. CDR3 in amino acids: CASSLAPTGGLTEAFF. CDR3 coding DNA: TGTGCCAGCAGCTTAGCCCCGACAGGGGGCCTCACTGAAGCTTTCTTT.

The chain uses TRBV10-2 and TRBJ2-2; D uncertain. The CDR3 totals 16 residues. Germline V gene data show CDR1 as WSHSY and CDR2 as SAAADI. Trimming took off 4 bases at V and 7 bases at J, with 19 bases between the two ends. The CDR3 nucleotides read TGCGCCAGCAGTGTTCTAGATTCAGCCGAGGTCGGGGAGCTGTTTTTT. Amino acid sequence: CASSVLDSAEVGELFF.

Concerning this clone itself: This specimen includes other DNA sequences encoding the same CDR3. The rearrangement links TRBV7-6 to TRBJ1-1; D gene uncertain. V gave up 1 base and J gave up 1 base, with 4 bases separating them. Germline CDR1 and CDR2: SGHVS and FNYEAQ. The CDR3 contains 13 residues. CDR3 amino acids: CASSLGENTEAFF. The DNA of the CDR3 is TGTGCCAGCAGCTTAGGGGAGAACACTGAAGCTTTCTTT. The whole variable domain, remainder taken from reference TRBV7-6 and TRBJ1-1, is GAGVSQSPRYKVTKRGQDVALRCDPISGHVSLYWYRQALGQGPEFLTYFNYEAQQDKSGLPNDRFSAERPEGSISTLTIQRTEQRDSAMYRCASSLGENTEAFFGQGTRLTVV.

This clone appeared once. The J gene is TRBJ2-7, the V gene TRBV6-5, with 10 bases aligning to TRBD1. Trimming took 5 bases from V and 2 from J; bases not matched to a gene: 3. This CDR3 comprises 14 residues. Germline V gene lookup returns CDR1 MNHEY and CDR2 SVGAGI. CDR3 region: CASSHGQGAYEQYF. The CDR3 coding sequence is TGTGCCAGCAGTCACGGACAGGGGGCCTACGAGCAGTACTTC.

This chain links TRBV5-1 with TRBJ2-2, with 11 bases matching TRBD1. This CDR3 has 15 amino acids. CDR1 and CDR2 from the germline V gene are SGHRS and YFSETQ. After removal of 0 bases from V and 6 bases from J, the junction contained 1 base not matched to a gene. CDR3 sequence: CASSLAGQGAGELFF. CDR3 coding DNA: TGCGCCAGCAGCTTGGCGGGACAGGGGGCCGGGGAGCTGTTTTTT.

The V call is TRBV3-1 (or the pseudogene TRBV3-2), the J call TRBJ2-3; 11 bases map to TRBD2. The CDR3 runs 15 residues. Germline CDR1 reads LGHDT; CDR2 reads YNNKEL (reference sequence). Germline trimming cut 1 base from V and 8 bases from J; bases unmatched to any gene: 5. This CDR3 reads CASSQGAGLAVTQYF. Written as DNA, the CDR3 is TGTGCCAGCAGCCAAGGTGCGGGACTAGCGGTTACGCAGTATTTT.

The CDR3: CASRPPGTGDSPLHF. The CDR3 bases are TGCGCCAGCAGACCTCCCGGGACAGGGGATTCACCCCTCCACTTT. V and J are TRBV5-1 and TRBJ1-6; 10 bases are a match to TRBD1. CDR1 and CDR2 from the germline V gene are SGHRS and YFSETQ. After removal of 5 bases from V and 8 bases from J, the junction contained 7 bases not matched to a gene. The CDR3 is 15 amino acids.

The rearrangement joins TRBV5-1 to TRBJ1-5, with D hard to call. The CDR3 contains 15 residues. CDR1 and CDR2 from the germline V gene are SGHRS and YFSETQ. The V end lost 4 bases, the J end lost 0 bases, and 11 bases lay between the germline ends. The CDR3 DNA follows: TGCGCCAGCAGCCTCCTCGGCGGTAGCAATCAGCCCCAGCATTTT. Its protein product is CASSLLGGSNQPQHF.